These 7 T cell receptor beta chains share one sample of origin, sequenced in a study of human T cells and chemical hapten exposure. TCRdb ran MiXCR on the RACE reads and lists one entry per CDR3 protein. The data contain about 76,000 distinct CDR3 sequences, 10% to 15% of them singletons. The time point was: patch test 3, about 24 weeks after DPC sensitization. This sample's treatment: therapeutic diphenylcyclopropenone sensitization with weekly scalp DPC. Material: whole blood, obtained in connection with sensitization to the hapten diphenylcyclopropenone (DPC). These receptors were collected from a woman aged 45 to 65 with alopecia areata. Some clones in this sample may be carry-over from other donors' samples.

The V and J genes are TRBV9 and TRBJ2-7; D is unresolved. The germline V and J ends were trimmed by 0 bases and 0 bases, with 13 bases remaining between them. The CDR3 contains 16 residues. From germline, CDR1 is SGDLS and CDR2 YYNGEE. The CDR3 reads CASSVAPAPSSYEQYF. As DNA, the CDR3 is TGTGCCAGCAGCGTAGCCCCGGCACCGAGCTCCTACGAGCAGTACTTC.

The table lists this clonotype with a few counts. This chain joins TRBV5-1 and TRBJ2-7; D is ambiguous. The ends were cut back, 3 bases at V and 0 bases at J, with 7 bases in the middle. This CDR3 is 13 amino acids long. Germline values: CDR1 SGHRS, CDR2 YFSETQ. The DNA for the CDR3 is TGCGCCAGCAGCTCGGCAGTCTCCTACGAGCAGTACTTC. This encodes CASSSAVSYEQYF. Supplemented by reference TRBV5-1 and TRBJ2-7, the full variable domain reads KAGVTQTPRYLIKTRGQQVTLSCSPISGHRSVSWYQQTPGQGLQFLFEYFSETQRNKGNFPGRFSGRQFSNSRSEMNVSTLELGDSALYLCASSSAVSYEQYFGPGTRLTVT.

The gene calls are TRBV4-1 and TRBJ1-1; 7 bases fit TRBD1. From germline, CDR1 is MGHRA and CDR2 YSYEKL. The CDR3 consists of 15 residues. V lost 0 bases, J lost 4 bases, and 5 bases stayed unmatched. CDR3: CASSQEATGATEAFF. CDR3 bases: TGCGCCAGCAGCCAAGAAGCTACAGGGGCCACTGAAGCTTTCTTT.

The sample holds many counts of this clonotype. The rearrangement uses TRBV6-5 and TRBJ2-1; D is possibly TRBD1 or TRBD2 (5 bases each). The CDR3 extends over 14 amino acids. V lost 7 bases and J lost 4, with 14 bases in between. The germline V gene encodes CDR1 MNHEY and CDR2 SVGAGI. CDR3 nucleotides: TGTGCCAGCACCCCGGGGCGTGGGTACAATGAGCAGTTCTTC. Residues: CASTPGRGYNEQFF.

This chain links TRBV6-1 with TRBJ2-1, with 7 nucleotides matching TRBD2. V trimming: 7 bases; J trimming: 9 bases; junction bases outside the gene matches: 15. This CDR3 has 15 amino acids. CDR1 and CDR2 from the germline V gene are MNHNS and SASEGT. CDR3 loop: CASIKTGGSSGEQFF. In nucleotides, the CDR3 is TGTGCCAGCATAAAAACCGGCGGGAGCTCCGGTGAGCAGTTCTTC.

The chain combines TRBV11-2 with TRBJ2-3, with 8 bases that match TRBD2. This CDR3 contains 17 residues. Per germline, CDR1 SGHAT and CDR2 FQNNGV. V gave up 0 bases and J gave up 4 bases; unmatched junction bases: 9. CDR3 amino acids: CASSLDPSAGGADTQYF. CDR3 bases: TGTGCCAGCAGCTTAGATCCCTCTGCGGGAGGTGCAGATACGCAGTATTTT.

The table lists this clonotype with many counts. The rearrangement joins TRBV20-1 to TRBJ1-6, with no clear D. CDR3 length: 15 residues. Per the germline V gene, CDR1 is DFQATT and CDR2 is SNEGSKA (reference sequence). With 6 bases removed from V and 0 bases from J, the gap between germline ends came to 12 bases. The CDR3 bases are TGCAGTGCCACATACGCCAGCTCCTATAATTCACCCCTCCACTTT. It encodes CSATYASSYNSPLHF.